This T cell receptor beta chain emerged from a study of blood T cells in healthy people across ages. Notes on the study in general: Getting older went along with TCR beta diversity per million T cells dropping roughly linearly.

There are many counts of this clonotype. Its antigen is still unknown. A second PCR, run for 7 to 11 cycles, used a sample-barcoded 5' primer plus a J-beta primer mix. MiXCR, applied by TCRdb to the 5' RACE reads, yields one record per CDR3 protein. The data show hundreds of thousands of distinct CDR3 sequences, with about 21% seen just once and 3.6% held by the top ten. Investigators took roughly 9.5 milliliters of peripheral blood from every donor. Germline values: CDR1 LGHNA, CDR2 YNFKEQ. This CDR3 has 15 amino acids. V was cut by 1 base and J by 0 bases, with 7 bases left in between. J is TRBJ1-3 and V is TRBV4-2, with D tentatively TRBD1 (5 bases). The material sequenced was blood. This TCR was sampled from a man in his 70s in good health. CDR3 sequence (DNA): TGTGCCAGCAGCCAAGGACAGTACTCTGGAAACACCATATATTTT. As protein: CASSQGQYSGNTIYF.